These T cell receptor beta chains were read from a single sample in a study of cytomegalovirus exposure and HLA in healthy donors. Assay used: immunoSEQ multiplex PCR; TCRdb lists only in-frame clones, some missing. The sample includes 90,000 or so clones, roughly 80% of them seen just once. Input material: PBMCs. These TCRs come from a young man in good health and CMV-seropositive. Both conserved end residues are part of each CDR3.

v_gene	CDR3aa
TRBV2	CAGREGAGPGKNIQYF
TRBV7-5	CARSLPGRAPNRETQYF
TRBV19	CASSTLGQGVGDEQFF
TRBV28	CASSLGGSSETQYF
TRBV30	CAWSVQSGNQPQHF
TRBV19	CASSTGGMEQFF
TRBV4-1	CASSQVGQRDGELFF
TRBV5-5	CASSHTPGLRGGTDTQYF
TRBV28	CARRQGRPMNTEAFF
TRBV15	CATSTLPGLERDEQFF
TRBV18	CASSPPTGRGTQYF
TRBV27	CASSLGQGLIYNEQFF
TRBV7-9	CASSLPTAAGELFF
TRBV6-5	CASSYSTSGYNEQFF
TRBV18	CASSPFIADSYNEQFF
TRBV2	CASSPEYEQYF
TRBV18	CASSPDRTHTGELFF
TRBV28	CASSFWDLAGGSNEQYF
TRBV28	CASSLLGQSYSNQPQHF
TRBV10-3	CAISDLWEGSEQYF
TRBV4-2	CASSQGGLAGVTGELFF
TRBV18	CASSPISGQGAEQYF
TRBV15	CATSRVVLGVDEQFF